This passage covers 16 T cell receptor beta chains from one sample sequenced in a study of cytomegalovirus exposure and HLA in healthy donors (dated by TCRdb to about 2017). Library preparation used the immunoSEQ multiplex PCR assay. The multiplex PCR relied on a mix of 60 forward primers for TCR Vbeta segments and 13 reverse primers for TCR Jbeta segments. The clones in this table, taken by TCRdb from immuneACCESS, are in-frame only. Not every clone is retained; where verified, under half of the shortfall comes from an unresolved V gene, and the cause of the rest is unknown. The sample table lists roughly 130,000 clones, 74% of them with a count of one. Together, the top ten hold roughly 6% of the sample. Sequencing was performed on PBMCs. These receptors came from a woman aged 50 to 60 in good health and CMV-seropositive.

The chain combines TRBV30 with TRBJ1-2; 9 bases fit TRBD1. J gave up 7 bases and V 5 bases, and 5 bases lay outside the gene matches. This CDR3 is 12 amino acids long. From germline, CDR1 is GTSNPN and CDR2 SVGIG (reference sequence). CDR3 region: CAWDRGGGGYTF. As DNA, the CDR3 is TGTGCCTGGGACAGGGGGGGAGGTGGCTACACCTTC.

The rearrangement uses TRBV5-1 and TRBJ2-2; unclear D gene. The CDR3 runs 17 residues. The V gene lost 3 bases and the J gene lost 3 bases, with 18 bases spanning the gap. Germline V gives CDR1 SGHRS, CDR2 YFSETQ. CDR3 residues: CASSSKVLFGDTGELFF. CDR3 in DNA: TGCGCCAGCAGCTCTAAGGTCCTCTTCGGAGACACCGGGGAGCTGTTTTTT. Complete variable domain (other parts from reference TRBV5-1 and TRBJ2-2): KAGVTQTPRYLIKTRGQQVTLSCSPISGHRSVSWYQQTPGQGLQFLFEYFSETQRNKGNFPGRFSGRQFSNSRSEMNVSTLELGDSALYLCASSSKVLFGDTGELFFGEGSRLTVL.

The chain couples TRBV10-2 to TRBJ2-5; TRBD2 agrees at 7 bases. The J call is doubtful: the DNA matches TRBJ2-7 better. Germline CDR1 and CDR2: WSHSY and SAAADI. This CDR3 has 15 residues. CDR3 nucleotide sequence: TGCGCCAGCAGTAACCCCTTCGGGGGGACCTACGAGCAGTACTTC. It codes for CASSNPFGGTYEQYF.

This chain links TRBV5-4 with TRBJ1-6; possible D gene TRBD1, 6 bases. This CDR3 has 15 residues. Germline values: CDR1 SGHNT, CDR2 YYREEE (reference sequence). V was clipped by 3 bases and J by 7 bases, with 14 bases between them. CDR3 residues: CASSSEARGNSPLHF. Here the CDR3 DNA reads TGTGCCAGCAGCTCGGAGGCCAGGGGAAATTCACCCCTCCACTTT.

J is TRBJ1-6 and V is TRBV2; D gene uncertain. Germline V gene data show CDR1 as SNHLY and CDR2 as FYNNEI. Trimming removed 6 bases from V and 0 bases from J, with 9 bases in between. This CDR3 region has 15 residues. CDR3 in amino acids: CASRYKFSYNSPLHF. The CDR3 DNA reads as TGTGCCAGCAGATACAAGTTCTCCTATAATTCACCCCTCCACTTT.

This rearrangement joins TRBV6-5 to TRBJ1-1, with 9 bases lining up with TRBD1. There are 13 residues in the CDR3. Germline V lookup: CDR1 MNHEY, CDR2 SVGAGI. V shed 6 bases, J shed 12 bases, and the junction held 11 bases outside the gene matches. The CDR3, as DNA: TGTGCCAGCAGACGCGACCCCGGGACAGGGCCTTTCTTT. Translating it yields CASRRDPGTGPFF.

This chain links TRBV10-3 with TRBJ2-5, with D possibly matching TRBD1 (8 bases). Near its end, the DNA agrees better with TRBJ2-7, so the J call may be wrong. Germline V gives CDR1 ENHRY, CDR2 SYGVKD. The CDR3 sequence is 15 residues long. The CDR3: CAISGQGGRTYEQYF. CDR3 nucleotides: TGTGCCATCAGCGGACAGGGAGGGAGGACCTACGAGCAGTACTTC.

The chain is built from TRBV5-4 and TRBJ2-7; maybe TRBD2 (5 bases). The germline V gene encodes CDR1 SGHNT and CDR2 YYREEE (reference sequence). This CDR3 has 16 amino acids. The V gene lost 3 bases and the J gene lost 7 bases, with 23 bases spanning the gap. The DNA for the CDR3 is TGTGCCAGCAGCTCGGGGTCGAAACTAGGGATCGGAGAGCAGTACTTC. Amino acid sequence: CASSSGSKLGIGEQYF.

This clone was found a few times. V is TRBV6-6 and J is TRBJ1-2; TRBD1 agrees at 9 bases. The CDR3 length is 13 residues. Germline V lookup: CDR1 MNHNY, CDR2 SVGAGI (reference sequence). V lost 6 bases and J lost 8; bases outside the gene matches: 7. CDR3 residues: CASSWTGEGGYTF. CDR3 bases: TGTGCCAGCAGCTGGACAGGGGAAGGCGGCTACACCTTC.

This rearrangement joins TRBV4-1 to TRBJ2-5, with D possibly TRBD2 on 5 matching bases. Germline loops: CDR1 MGHRA, CDR2 YSYEKL. The CDR3 extends over 13 amino acids. V was trimmed by 0 bases and J by 8 bases, leaving 10 bases between them. The CDR3 DNA reads as TGCGCCAGCAGCCAAGATCTCCCGGGAACCCAGTACTTC. Protein sequence: CASSQDLPGTQYF.

This clone was seen a handful of times. This chain uses TRBV5-4 with TRBJ2-2, with a tentative D call TRBD1 (5 bases). The CDR3 consists of 15 residues. V lost 2 bases, J lost 5 bases, and 13 bases lay in between. Germline loops: CDR1 SGHNT, CDR2 YYREEE (reference sequence). CDR3 loop: CASSFHPRGTGELFF. The CDR3 DNA is TGTGCCAGCAGCTTCCACCCTAGGGGAACCGGGGAGCTGTTTTTT.

This clone was seen only a few times. V is TRBV30 and J is TRBJ2-2; tentative D call: TRBD1 (5 bases). V lost 2 bases and J lost 8, with 12 bases in between. The CDR3 spans 13 residues. CDR1 and CDR2 from the germline V gene are GTSNPN and SVGIG (reference sequence). The CDR3 spells CAWSLGASGELFF. Written as DNA, the CDR3 is TGTGCCTGGAGTCTTGGGGCTTCAGGGGAGCTGTTTTTT.

The rearrangement uses TRBV2 and TRBJ2-1; TRBD2 matches at 9 bases. Germline V lookup: CDR1 SNHLY, CDR2 FYNNEI. The J segment lost 9 bases and the V segment lost 0 bases, leaving 0 bases of the junction unmatched. The CDR3 is made up of 13 amino acids. The CDR3 is CASSEASGGEQFF. For the CDR3, the DNA is TGTGCCAGCAGTGAAGCTAGCGGGGGTGAGCAGTTCTTC.

In its sample, this clone was seen a few times. The V and J genes are TRBV5-8 and TRBJ1-6; TRBD1 agrees at 7 bases. Per the germline V gene, CDR1 is SGHTS and CDR2 is YDEGEE. The J segment lost 6 bases and the V segment lost 4 bases, leaving 7 bases of the junction unmatched. This CDR3 is 15 amino acids long. This chain's CDR3 is CASSSQTGINSPLHF. For the CDR3, the DNA is TGTGCCAGCAGCAGTCAGACAGGGATTAATTCACCCCTCCACTTT.

This clone was recorded a few times. The V and J genes are TRBV19 and TRBJ2-2; TRBD2 matches 9 bases. Germline V lookup: CDR1 LNHDA, CDR2 SQIVND (reference sequence). The CDR3 sequence is 16 residues long. Trimming at V came to 3 bases and at J to 7 bases, leaving 9 bases not matched to a gene. The CDR3 loop is CASSMAGGPQIGELFF. The CDR3 DNA is TGTGCCAGTAGTATGGCGGGGGGGCCCCAGATCGGGGAGCTGTTTTTT.

In the case of this clone: A read error may account for a junction end that differs from germline. The chain combines TRBV7-9 with TRBJ1-5; D is undetermined. The CDR3 is 12 amino acids. Germline CDR1 reads SEHNR; CDR2 reads FQNEAQ (reference sequence). CDR3 region: CSSSPTNQPQHF. As DNA, the CDR3 is TGTTCCAGCAGCCCCACAAATCAGCCCCAGCATTTT.